This TCR beta chain was profiled in a study of T cell repertoires in cytomegalovirus infection. This clonotype was seen repeatedly, ten times or more. Its target is unknown. Study observations and caveats: Based on cumulative public TCR beta family frequency, carriers of CMV plus the relevant HLA were identified.

MiXCR, run by TCRdb on the reads, gives a single entry per CDR3 protein. The table has approximately 76,000 distinct CDR3 sequences, about 3.8% seen once; the top ten hold under 6%. The CDR3 contains 16 residues. Per germline, CDR1 SGHVS and CDR2 FQNEAQ. J was trimmed by 7 bases and V by 5 bases; bases with no gene match: 11. The TCR was taken from a human donor in good health (CMV status not recorded). Some clones in this sample may be carry-over from other donors' samples. The sequenced sample consisted of PBMCs. The genes are TRBV7-8 and TRBJ1-4; 9 bases match TRBD1. Written as DNA, the CDR3 is TGTGCCAGCAGCAGAAACACAGGGGGCGCGGGTGAAAAACTGTTTTTT. This translates into CASSRNTGGAGEKLFF.